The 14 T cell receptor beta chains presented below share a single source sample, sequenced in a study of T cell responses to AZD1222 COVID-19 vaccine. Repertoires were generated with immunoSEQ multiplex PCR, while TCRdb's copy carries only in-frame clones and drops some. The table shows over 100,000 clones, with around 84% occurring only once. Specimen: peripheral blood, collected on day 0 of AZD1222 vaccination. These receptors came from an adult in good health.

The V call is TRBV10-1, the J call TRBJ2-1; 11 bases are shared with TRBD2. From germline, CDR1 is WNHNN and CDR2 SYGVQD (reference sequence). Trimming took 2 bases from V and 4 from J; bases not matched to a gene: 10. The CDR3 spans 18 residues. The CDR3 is CASSETSGGLRSYNEQFF. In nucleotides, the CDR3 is TGCGCCAGCAGTGAGACTAGCGGGGGCCTTCGGTCATACAATGAGCAGTTCTTC.

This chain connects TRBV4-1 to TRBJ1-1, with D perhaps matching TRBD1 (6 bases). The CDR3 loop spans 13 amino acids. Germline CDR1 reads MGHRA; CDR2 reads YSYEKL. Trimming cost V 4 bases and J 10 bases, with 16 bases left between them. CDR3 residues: CASSRAEGVGAFF. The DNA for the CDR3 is TGCGCCAGCAGCCGAGCCGAGGGGGTGGGAGCTTTCTTT.

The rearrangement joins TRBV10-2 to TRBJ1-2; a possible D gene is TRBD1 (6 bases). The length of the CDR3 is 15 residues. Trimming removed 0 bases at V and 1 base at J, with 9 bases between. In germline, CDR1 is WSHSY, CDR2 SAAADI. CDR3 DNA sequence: TGCGCCAGCAGTGAGTCGAGAGGGGGTAACTATGGCTACACCTTC. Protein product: CASSESRGGNYGYTF.

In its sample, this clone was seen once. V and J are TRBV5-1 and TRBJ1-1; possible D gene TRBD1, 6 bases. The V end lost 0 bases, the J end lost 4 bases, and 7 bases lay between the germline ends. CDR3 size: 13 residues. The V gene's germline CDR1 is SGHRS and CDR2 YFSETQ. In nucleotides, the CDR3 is TGCGCCAGCAGCTTGGACAGGGTCACTGAAGCTTTCTTT. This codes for CASSLDRVTEAFF.

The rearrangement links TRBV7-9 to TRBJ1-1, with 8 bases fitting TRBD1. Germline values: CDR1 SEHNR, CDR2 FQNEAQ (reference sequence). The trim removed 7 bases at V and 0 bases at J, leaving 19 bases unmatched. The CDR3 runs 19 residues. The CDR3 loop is CASTSDRVFHRGVNTEAFF. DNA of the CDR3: TGTGCCAGCACTTCGGACAGGGTGTTCCATCGAGGGGTGAACACTGAAGCTTTCTTT.

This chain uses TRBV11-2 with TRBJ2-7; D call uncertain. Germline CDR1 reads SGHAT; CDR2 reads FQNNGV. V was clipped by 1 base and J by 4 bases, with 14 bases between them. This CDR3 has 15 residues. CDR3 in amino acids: CASSLAPDTPYEQYF. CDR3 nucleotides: TGTGCCAGCAGCTTAGCCCCCGACACCCCGTACGAGCAGTACTTC. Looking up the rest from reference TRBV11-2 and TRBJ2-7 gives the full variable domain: EAGVAQSPRYKIIEKRQSVAFWCNPISGHATLYWYQQILGQGPKLLIQFQNNGVVDDSQLPKDRFSAERLKGVDSTLKIQPAKLEDSAVYLCASSLAPDTPYEQYFGPGTRLTVT.

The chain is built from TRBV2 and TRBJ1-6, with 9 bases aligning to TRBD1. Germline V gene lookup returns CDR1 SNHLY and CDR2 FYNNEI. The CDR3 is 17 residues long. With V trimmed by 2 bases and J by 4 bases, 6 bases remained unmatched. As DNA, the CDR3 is TGTGCCAGCAGTGAAAGAAGGGGGACAGGGTATAATTCACCCCTCCACTTT. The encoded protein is CASSERRGTGYNSPLHF. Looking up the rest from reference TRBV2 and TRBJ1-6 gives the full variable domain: EPEVTQTPSHQVTQMGQEVILRCVPISNHLYFYWYRQILGQKVEFLVSFYNNEISEKSEIFDDQFSVERPDGSNFTLKIRSTKLEDSAMYFCASSERRGTGYNSPLHFGNGTRLTVT.

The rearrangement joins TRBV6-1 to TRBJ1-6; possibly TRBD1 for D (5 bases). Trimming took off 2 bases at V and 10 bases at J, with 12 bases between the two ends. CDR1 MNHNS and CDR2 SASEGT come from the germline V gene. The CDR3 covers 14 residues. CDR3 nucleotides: TGTGCCAGCAGTGAACAGGGTGGAGAATCACCCCTCCACTTT. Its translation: CASSEQGGESPLHF.

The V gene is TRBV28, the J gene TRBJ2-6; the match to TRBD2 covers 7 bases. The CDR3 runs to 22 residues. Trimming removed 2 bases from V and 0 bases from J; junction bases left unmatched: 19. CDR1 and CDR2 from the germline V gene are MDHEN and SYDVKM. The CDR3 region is CASSLRVFSGPPPFSGANVLTF. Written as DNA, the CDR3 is TGTGCCAGCAGTTTACGGGTTTTTAGCGGGCCACCCCCTTTCTCTGGGGCCAACGTCCTGACTTTC.

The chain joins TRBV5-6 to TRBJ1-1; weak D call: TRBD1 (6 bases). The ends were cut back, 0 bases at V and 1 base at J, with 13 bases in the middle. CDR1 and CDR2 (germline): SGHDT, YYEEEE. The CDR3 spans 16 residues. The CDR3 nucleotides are TGTGCCAGCAGCTTGGGGTGGACAGCACAGAACACTGAAGCTTTCTTT. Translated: CASSLGWTAQNTEAFF.

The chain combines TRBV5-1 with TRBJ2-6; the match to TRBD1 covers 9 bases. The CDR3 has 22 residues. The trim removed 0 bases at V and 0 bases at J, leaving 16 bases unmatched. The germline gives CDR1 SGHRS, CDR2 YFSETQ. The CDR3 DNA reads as TGCGCCAGCAGCTTGGTTCCGGGCGCTGGGACAGGGAAAAACTCTGGGGCCAACGTCCTGACTTTC. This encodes CASSLVPGAGTGKNSGANVLTF.

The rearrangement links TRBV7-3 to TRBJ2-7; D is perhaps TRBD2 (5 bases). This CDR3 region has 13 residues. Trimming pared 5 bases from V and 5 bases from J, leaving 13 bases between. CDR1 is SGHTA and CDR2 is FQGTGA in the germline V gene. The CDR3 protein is CASSTRPRDEQYF. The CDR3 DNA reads TGTGCCAGCAGCACTCGACCGCGGGACGAGCAGTACTTC.

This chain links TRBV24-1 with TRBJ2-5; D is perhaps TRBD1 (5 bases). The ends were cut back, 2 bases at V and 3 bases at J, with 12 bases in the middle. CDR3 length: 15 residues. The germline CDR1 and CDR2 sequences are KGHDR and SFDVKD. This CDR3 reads CATSDSQDSKETQYF. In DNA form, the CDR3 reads TGTGCCACCAGTGATTCCCAAGACAGTAAAGAGACCCAGTACTTC.

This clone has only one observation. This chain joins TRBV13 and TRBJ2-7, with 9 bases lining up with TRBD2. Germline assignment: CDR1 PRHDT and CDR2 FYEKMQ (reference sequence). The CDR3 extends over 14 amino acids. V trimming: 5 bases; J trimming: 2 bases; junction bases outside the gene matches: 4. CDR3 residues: CASSNQRGAYEQYF. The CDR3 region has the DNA TGTGCCAGCAGCAATCAGCGGGGGGCCTACGAGCAGTACTTC.